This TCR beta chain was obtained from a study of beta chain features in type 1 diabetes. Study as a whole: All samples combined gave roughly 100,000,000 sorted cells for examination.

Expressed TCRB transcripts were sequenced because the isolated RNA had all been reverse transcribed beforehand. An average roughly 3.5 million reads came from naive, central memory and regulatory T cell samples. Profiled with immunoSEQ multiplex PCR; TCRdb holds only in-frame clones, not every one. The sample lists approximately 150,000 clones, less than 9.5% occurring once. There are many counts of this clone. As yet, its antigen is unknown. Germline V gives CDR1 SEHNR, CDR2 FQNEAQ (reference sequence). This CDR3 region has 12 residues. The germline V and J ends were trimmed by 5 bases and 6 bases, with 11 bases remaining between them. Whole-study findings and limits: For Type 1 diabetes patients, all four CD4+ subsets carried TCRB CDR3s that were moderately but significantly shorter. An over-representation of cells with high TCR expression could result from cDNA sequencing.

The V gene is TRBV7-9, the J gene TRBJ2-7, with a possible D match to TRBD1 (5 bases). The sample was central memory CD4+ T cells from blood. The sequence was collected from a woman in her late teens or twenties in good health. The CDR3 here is CASSQVRAEQYF. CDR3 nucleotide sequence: TGTGCCAGCAGCCAAGTCAGGGCCGAGCAGTACTTC.